These 3 T cell receptor beta chains originate from one sample sequenced in a study of cytomegalovirus exposure and HLA in healthy donors. Primers: 60 Vbeta forward and 13 Jbeta reverse. Here immunoSEQ multiplex PCR was the method, and the copy in TCRdb shows in-frame clones only, minus some. The table records fewer than 200,000 clones, approximately 80% of them present only once. Sequenced material: PBMCs. The receptors shown here come from a man aged 35-49 years in good health and CMV-seropositive.

This clone was observed a handful of times. This rearrangement joins TRBV9 to TRBJ1-5, with a possible D match to TRBD1 (6 bases). The V and J ends lost 2 bases and 6 bases respectively, with 12 bases between them. Germline CDR1 and CDR2: SGDLS and YYNGEE. The CDR3 length is 14 residues. This chain's CDR3 is CASSVGGAGQPQHF. The CDR3 nucleotides read TGTGCCAGCAGCGTTGGGGGGGCGGGTCAGCCCCAGCATTTT.

This clone has more than one count but fewer than ten. This rearrangement joins TRBV27 to TRBJ1-5; a weak D match, TRBD1 (5 bases). Trimming took off 4 bases at V and 0 bases at J, with 16 bases between the two ends. CDR3 size: 17 residues. Germline CDR1 MNHEY, CDR2 SMNVEV (reference sequence). The CDR3: CASSWFAGLNSNQPQHF. DNA of the CDR3: TGTGCCAGCAGTTGGTTTGCAGGGTTGAATAGCAATCAGCCCCAGCATTTT.

V gene TRBV10-1 combines with J gene TRBJ2-5, with no clear D. The CDR3 runs 13 residues. V lost 3 bases to trimming and J lost 5 bases, with 10 bases between them. Germline V gives CDR1 WNHNN, CDR2 SYGVQD (reference sequence). The CDR3 sequence: CASSDPGWETQYF. CDR3 coding DNA: TGCGCCAGCAGTGATCCAGGATGGGAGACCCAGTACTTC.